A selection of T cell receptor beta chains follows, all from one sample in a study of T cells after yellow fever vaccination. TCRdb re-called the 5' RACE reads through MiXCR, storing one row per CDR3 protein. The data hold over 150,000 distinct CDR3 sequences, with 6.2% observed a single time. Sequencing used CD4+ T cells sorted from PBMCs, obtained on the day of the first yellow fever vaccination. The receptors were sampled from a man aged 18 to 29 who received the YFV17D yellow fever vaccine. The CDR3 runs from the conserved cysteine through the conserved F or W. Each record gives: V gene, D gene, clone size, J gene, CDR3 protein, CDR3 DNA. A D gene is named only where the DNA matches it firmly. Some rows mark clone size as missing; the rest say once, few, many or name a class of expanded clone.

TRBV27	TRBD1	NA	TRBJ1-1	CASSASSGGAEPYTEAFF	TGTGCCAGCAGTGCTTCTTCAGGGGGGGCTGAGCCCTACACTGAAGCTTTCTTT
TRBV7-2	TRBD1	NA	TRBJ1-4	CASSLGPTGTNEKLFF	TGTGCCAGCAGCTTAGGCCCGACAGGGACTAATGAAAAACTGTTTTTT
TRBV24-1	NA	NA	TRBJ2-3	CATSDSTGFGQYF	TGTGCCACCAGTGATTCGACTGGGTTCGGGCAGTATTTT
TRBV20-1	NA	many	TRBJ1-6	CSAPLWGDNSPLHF	TGCAGTGCCCCGCTGTGGGGAGATAATTCACCCCTCCACTTT
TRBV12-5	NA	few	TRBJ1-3	CASGLGETAISGNTIYF	TGTGCTAGTGGTTTGGGAGAAACAGCGATCTCTGGAAACACCATATATTTT
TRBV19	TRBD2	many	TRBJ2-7	CASSILKGAGVAYEQYF	TGTGCCAGTAGTATTCTTAAGGGAGCGGGGGTCGCCTACGAGCAGTACTTC
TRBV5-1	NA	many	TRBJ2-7	CASTRDSSSSYEQYF	TGCGCCAGCACCAGAGACTCGAGCAGCTCCTACGAGCAGTACTTC
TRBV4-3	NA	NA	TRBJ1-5	CASSQLVGPNQPQHF	TGCGCCAGCAGCCAGCTAGTGGGACCCAATCAGCCCCAGCATTTT
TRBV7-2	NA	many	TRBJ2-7	CASSLNQRDVEYF	TGTGCCAGCAGCTTAAATCAAAGGGATGTGGAGTACTTC
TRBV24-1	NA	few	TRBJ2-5	CATSDLYSETQYF	TGTGCCACCAGTGATTTGTACAGTGAGACCCAGTACTTC
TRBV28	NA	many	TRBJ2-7	CASSQVAYEQYF	TGTGCCAGCAGTCAGGTGGCCTACGAGCAGTACTTC
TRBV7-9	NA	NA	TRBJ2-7	CASSLVGGQQYF	TGTGCCAGCAGCTTAGTCGGGGGCCAGCAGTACTTC
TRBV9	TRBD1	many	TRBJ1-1	CASSPSRRAGGENTEAFF	TGTGCCAGCAGCCCCAGCAGAAGGGCAGGGGGCGAGAACACTGAAGCTTTCTTT
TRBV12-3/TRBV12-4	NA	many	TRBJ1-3	CASSLKVLGISGNTIYF	TGTGCCAGCAGTTTAAAGGTCCTCGGGATCTCTGGAAACACCATATATTTT